This T cell receptor (beta chain) was identified in a study of blood T cell repertoires in COVID-19. Between the trimmed V and J ends, which lost 3 bases and 0 bases, there was a span of 6 bases. CDR1 and CDR2 (germline): SGHRS, YFSETQ. CDR3 length: 14 amino acids. The table came from immunoSEQ multiplex PCR; TCRdb's copy has only in-frame clones and leaves some out. The table records approximately 250,000 clones, 84% of them present only once. The sequencing input was peripheral blood. The chain is built from TRBV5-1 and TRBJ2-2; no clear D. The sequence came from a woman aged 40 to 50 who had recovered from COVID-19. CDR3 loop: CASSSQTNTGELFF. In nucleotides, the CDR3 is TGCGCCAGCAGCTCACAGACGAACACCGGGGAGCTGTTTTTT.